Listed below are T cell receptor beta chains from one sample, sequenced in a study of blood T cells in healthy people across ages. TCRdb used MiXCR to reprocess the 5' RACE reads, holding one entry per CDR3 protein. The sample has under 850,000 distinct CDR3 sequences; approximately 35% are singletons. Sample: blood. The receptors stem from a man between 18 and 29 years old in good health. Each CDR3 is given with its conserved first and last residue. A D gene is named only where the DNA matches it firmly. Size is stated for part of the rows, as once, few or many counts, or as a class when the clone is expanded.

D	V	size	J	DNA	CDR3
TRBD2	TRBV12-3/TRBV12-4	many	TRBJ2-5	TGTGCCAGCAGTTTTGATGGCGGGGGGACGGAGACCCAGTACTTC	CASSFDGGGTETQYF
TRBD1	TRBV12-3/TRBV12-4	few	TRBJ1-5	TGTGCCAGCAGTCAGACAGGGGGCTTTAGCAATCAGCCCCAGCATTTT	CASSQTGGFSNQPQHF
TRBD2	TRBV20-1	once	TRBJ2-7	TGCAGTGCTAGCCCTAGCGGGGGACGTGAGCAGTACTTC	CSASPSGGREQYF
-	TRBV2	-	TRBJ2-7	TGTGCCAGCAAGTCGCTAATCTTAGCCTACGAGCAGTACTTC	CASKSLILAYEQYF
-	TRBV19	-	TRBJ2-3	TGTGTCAGTAGTACCCGGACGTCAGATACGCAGTATTTT	CVSSTRTSDTQYF
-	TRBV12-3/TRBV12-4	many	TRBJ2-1	TGTGCCAGCAGTTTGGAGACAGAGTACAATGAGCAGTTCTTC	CASSLETEYNEQFF
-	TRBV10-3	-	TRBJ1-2	TGTGCCATCAAAGGAGGGGAATCCCGCTATGGCTACACCTTC	CAIKGGESRYGYTF
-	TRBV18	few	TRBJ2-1	TGTGCCAGCTCACCAGTTAGCAATGAGCAGTTCTTC	CASSPVSNEQFF
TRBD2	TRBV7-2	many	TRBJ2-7	TGTGCCAGCAGCTTCATGGGAGGGGAAGACTACGAGCAGTACTTC	CASSFMGGEDYEQYF
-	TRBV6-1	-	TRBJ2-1	TGTGCCAGCAGTGAGGGTCGGACTTCCTACAATGAGCAGTTCTTC	CASSEGRTSYNEQFF
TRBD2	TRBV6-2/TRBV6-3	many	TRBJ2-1	TGTGCCAGCAGTTATTCCCCACTAGCGGGTATCTACAATGAGCAGTTCTTC	CASSYSPLAGIYNEQFF
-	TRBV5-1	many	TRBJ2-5	TGCGCCAGCAGCTTGAACAGGGAGACCCAGTACTTC	CASSLNRETQYF
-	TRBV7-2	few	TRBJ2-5	TGTGCCAGCAGCTCTCAGACAGGTCCGACCCAGTACTTC	CASSSQTGPTQYF
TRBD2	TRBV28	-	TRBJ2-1	TGTGCCAGCAGTTTAAGTCGCGGGGGGGCGAATGAGCAGTTCTTC	CASSLSRGGANEQFF
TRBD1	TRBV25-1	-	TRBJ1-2	TGTGCCAGCAGAGGGGACAGGTCGGGTCGAGGGTATGGCTACACCTTC	CASRGDRSGRGYGYTF
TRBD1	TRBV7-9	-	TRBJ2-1	TGTGCCAGCAGCTCCGGGACAGAAATCTCCTACGAGCAGTTCTTC	CASSSGTEISYEQFF
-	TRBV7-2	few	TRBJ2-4	TGTGCCAGCAGCTTAGCGGTTGGGTTAGCCAAAAACATTCAGTACTTC	CASSLAVGLAKNIQYF
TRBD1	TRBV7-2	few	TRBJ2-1	TGTGCCAGCACCTGGGACAGGGGGAATGAGCAGTTCTTC	CASTWDRGNEQFF
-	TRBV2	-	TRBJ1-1	TGTGCCAGCGGTGACAGCGAAGCTTTCTTT	CASGDSEAFF
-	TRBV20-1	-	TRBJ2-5	TGCAGTGCCAAGAGGAGGCCAAATAGCCAAGAGACCCAGTACTTC	CSAKRRPNSQETQYF
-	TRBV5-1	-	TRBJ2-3	TGCGCCAGCAGCTTGGGTGCGACGGTTTCAGATACGCAGTATTTT	CASSLGATVSDTQYF
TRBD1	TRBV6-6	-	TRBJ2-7	TGTGCCAGCAGTCATACAGGGGTCCCCTCCTACGAGCAGTACTTC	CASSHTGVPSYEQYF
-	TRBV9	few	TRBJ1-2	TGTGCCAGCAGCGCCCCTCTTACAGATAACTATGGCTACACCTTC	CASSAPLTDNYGYTF
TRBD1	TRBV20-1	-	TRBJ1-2	TGCAGTGCTGGACAGGCCGGGGGGGGCTACACCTTC	CSAGQAGGGYTF
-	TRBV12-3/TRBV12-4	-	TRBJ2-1	TGTGCCAGCAGTGTAGCGAGGGCGGGTGAGCAGTTCTTC	CASSVARAGEQFF
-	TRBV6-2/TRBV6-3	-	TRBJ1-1	TGTGCCAGCAGTTACGGGGGAAACACTGACGCTTTCTTT	CASSYGGNTDAFF
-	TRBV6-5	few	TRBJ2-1	TGTGCCAGCAGTAGTGTCCCAGGGATTCCCTACAATGAGCAGTTCTTC	CASSSVPGIPYNEQFF
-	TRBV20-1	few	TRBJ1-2	TGCAGTGCTTATGGGCCGGGGTGGGGAGATGGCACCTATGGCTACACCTTC	CSAYGPGWGDGTYGYTF
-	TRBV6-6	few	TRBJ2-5	TGTGCCAGCAGTTACTCCGGGGGGCGAGGCGAGACCCAGTACTTC	CASSYSGGRGETQYF
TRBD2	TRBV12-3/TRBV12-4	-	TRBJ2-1	TGTGCCAGCGGTGGACTAGCGGATTCCTACAATGAGCAGTTCTTC	CASGGLADSYNEQFF
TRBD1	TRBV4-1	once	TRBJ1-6	TGCGCCAGCAGCCACGCCCGGGACAGGGCTAGTTCACCCCTCCACTTT	CASSHARDRASSPLHF